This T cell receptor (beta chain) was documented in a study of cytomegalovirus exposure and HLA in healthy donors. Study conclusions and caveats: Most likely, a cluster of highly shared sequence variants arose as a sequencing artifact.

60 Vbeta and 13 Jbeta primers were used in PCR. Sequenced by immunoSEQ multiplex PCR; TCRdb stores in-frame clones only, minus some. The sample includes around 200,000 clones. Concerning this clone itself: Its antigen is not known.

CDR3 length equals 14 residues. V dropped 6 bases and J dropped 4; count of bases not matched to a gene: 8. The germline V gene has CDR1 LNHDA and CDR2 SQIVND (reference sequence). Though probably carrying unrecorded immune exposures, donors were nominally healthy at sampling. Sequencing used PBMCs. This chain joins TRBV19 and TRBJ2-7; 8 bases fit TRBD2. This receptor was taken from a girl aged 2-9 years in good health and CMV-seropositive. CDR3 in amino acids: CASSGRAGPYEQYF. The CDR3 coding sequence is TGTGCCAGTAGCGGGAGGGCCGGGCCTTACGAGCAGTACTTC.